The 26 T cell receptor beta chains below all came from one sample that was sequenced in a study of metastatic and nonmetastatic thyroid tumors (dated by TCRdb to 2019 to 2021). Before undergoing thyroid surgery, none of the patients had been given any kind of treatment. The library came from PCR. Sequencing used an Illumina HiSeq 4000. TCRdb applied fastp at Q25 and MiXCR to the public reads, then kept only in-frame beta chains. For this sample there are 20,000 to 25,000 clones; about a sixth appear just once. The biggest ten clones account for less than 40% of the sample. Sequenced sample: blood. These receptors originate from a female donor with papillary thyroid cancer or a benign thyroid nodule (not recorded which). Some clones in this sample may be carry-over from other donors' samples.

There are many counts of this clone. Other DNA sequences within the sample encode an identical CDR3. The rearrangement uses TRBV9 and TRBJ2-7, with 7 bases matching TRBD2. With 3 bases clipped from V and 0 bases from J, the junction kept 0 bases outside the gene matches. CDR1 and CDR2 (germline): SGDLS, YYNGEE. The CDR3 contains 13 residues. The DNA for the CDR3 is TGTGCCAGCAGCGGGACTAGCTCCTACGAGCAGTACTTC. This translates into CASSGTSSYEQYF.

The rearrangement links TRBV28 to TRBJ2-7, with TRBD1 matching 8 bases. Per the germline V gene, CDR1 is MDHEN and CDR2 is SYDVKM. V lost 4 bases to trimming and J lost 10 bases; unmatched junction nucleotides: 6. The CDR3 sequence is 12 residues long. In DNA form, the CDR3 reads TGTGCCAGCAGTTGGAACCAGGGGGCTCAGTACGTC. As protein: CASSWNQGAQYV.

In this sample, this clone turned up many times. The chain recombines TRBV14 with TRBJ1-1, with TRBD1 identical over 10 bases. Trimming took 4 bases from V and 0 from J; bases not matched to a gene: 2. The CDR3 has 15 amino acids. Germline assignment: CDR1 SGHDN and CDR2 FVKESK. The CDR3 region is CASSRDRGLNTEAFF. Written as DNA, the CDR3 is TGTGCCAGCAGCCGGGACAGGGGCTTGAACACTGAAGCTTTCTTT.

In this sample, this clone turned up many times. The chain employs TRBV19 and TRBJ2-7; TRBD1 might be the D (5 bases). The V end was cut by 3 bases, the J end by 5 bases, with 17 bases between. The germline CDR1 and CDR2 sequences are LNHDA and SQIVND (reference sequence). The CDR3 is 15 amino acids. CDR3 in DNA: TGTGCCAGTAGTATCTTTGGGCAGGGAAGCGACGAGCAGTACTTC. It translates to CASSIFGQGSDEQYF.

This clone was counted ten times or more. The chain links TRBV12-3 or TRBV12-4 to TRBJ2-3; D not certain. The CDR3 sequence is 14 residues long. The ends were cut back, 3 bases at V and 2 bases at J, with 9 bases in the middle. CDR3 residues: CASSFYVDTDTQYF. CDR3 DNA sequence: TGTGCCAGCAGTTTCTACGTAGACACAGATACGCAGTATTTT.

The rearrangement joins TRBV15 to TRBJ1-2; D not resolved. The CDR3 is 13 residues long. Per germline, CDR1 LNHNV and CDR2 YYDKDF (reference sequence). V was clipped by 1 base and J by 8 bases, with 11 bases between them. CDR3 coding DNA: TGTGCCACCAGCAGAGGTGACGACACGGGCTACACCTTC. Residues: CATSRGDDTGYTF. Full variable domain (missing parts from reference TRBV15 and TRBJ1-2): DAMVIQNPRYQVTQFGKPVTLSCSQTLNHNVMYWYQQKSSQAPKLLFHYYDKDFNNEADTPDNFQSRRPNTSFCFLDIRSPGLGDTAMYLCATSRGDDTGYTFGSGTRLTVV.

This clone was observed at least ten times. This chain connects TRBV29-1 to TRBJ2-1; 10 bases fit TRBD2. V was pared by 4 bases and J by 4 bases, with 19 bases of the junction left unmatched. The germline gives CDR1 SQVTM, CDR2 ANQGSEA. The CDR3 spans 19 residues. CDR3 loop: CSVGSATLAGVPFYNEQFF. CDR3 nucleotides: TGCAGCGTTGGATCCGCCACGCTAGCGGGAGTTCCCTTTTACAATGAGCAGTTCTTC.

In its sample, this clone was seen many times. The chain couples TRBV12-3 or TRBV12-4 to TRBJ1-2; 11 bases are a match to TRBD1. CDR3 length equals 14 residues. Trimming at V came to 2 bases and at J to 7 bases, leaving 3 bases not matched to a gene. The CDR3 DNA is TGTGCCAGCAGTTTATCCGGGACAGGGGGTGGCTACACCTTC. Its protein product is CASSLSGTGGGYTF.

This clone was seen many times. The V call is TRBV28, the J call TRBJ1-2, with D possibly TRBD1 on 6 matching bases. Looked up from germline, CDR1 is MDHEN and CDR2 is SYDVKM. Trimming cost V 7 bases and J 8 bases, with 20 bases left between them. This CDR3 is built from 14 residues. CDR3 DNA: TGTGCCAGCACTGCAGGAGGGGGGATGACGGGCTACACCTTC. Protein product: CASTAGGGMTGYTF.

This clone has ten or more counts. This may stem from a read error, because a much larger clone lies one nucleotide away. The V and J genes are TRBV6-6 and TRBJ1-1; maybe TRBD1 (6 bases). Germline loops: CDR1 MNHNY, CDR2 SVGAGI (reference sequence). The CDR3 contains 15 residues. Trimming took off 0 bases at V and 8 bases at J, with 16 bases between the two ends. The CDR3 here is CASSYSGGRRKEAFF. The CDR3 nucleotides are TGTGCCAGCAGTTACTCGGGGGGGCGCAGAAAGGAAGCTTTCTTT.

In this sample, this clone turned up many times. The chain has TRBV7-8 and TRBJ2-7; 8 bases are a match to TRBD2. Germline-derived CDR1 and CDR2 are SGHVS and FQNEAQ. Germline trimming cut 4 bases from V and 7 bases from J; bases unmatched to any gene: 15. This CDR3 has 16 amino acids. The CDR3 spells CASSSHGGALGGEQYF. Here the CDR3 DNA reads TGTGCCAGCAGCTCCCACGGGGGGGCTCTAGGTGGGGAGCAGTACTTC.

As regards this clone: One end of the junction is discordant with germline, which a read error may explain. This sequence joins TRBV5-6 and TRBJ1-2; D uncertain. The CDR3 totals 14 residues. The germline gives CDR1 SGHDT, CDR2 YYEEEE. The chain's CDR3 is CASSVMSRYDGYTF. The CDR3 DNA reads as TGCGCCAGCAGCGTGATGAGCCGGTACGATGGCTACACCTTC.

This clone was seen at least ten times. The CDR3 DNA follows: TGCAGTGCTAGCTTCGTGTCTAGCGGGAAGGGGGATACGCAGTATTTT. It specifies CSASFVSSGKGDTQYF. The J gene is TRBJ2-3, the V gene TRBV20-1; 9 positions match TRBD2. V lost 3 bases to trimming and J lost 6 bases; unmatched junction nucleotides: 13. The CDR3 length is 16 residues. Per the germline V gene, CDR1 is DFQATT and CDR2 is SNEGSKA (reference sequence).

Ten or more counts support this clone. A much larger clone differs from this one at a single base, so this may be a read error. Different DNA sequences within this sample yield the same CDR3. The chain combines TRBV11-2 with TRBJ2-3; 7 nucleotides align to TRBD2. The CDR3 contains 15 residues. CDR1 SGHAT and CDR2 FQNNGV come from the germline V gene. The chain's CDR3 is CASSLGSGPRDTQYF. The CDR3 DNA is TGCGCCAGCAGCTTGGGTAGCGGGCCGAGGGATACGCAGTATTTT.

This clone was counted many times. In DNA form, the CDR3 reads TGCAGCGTCCTCACGGGCGTACACTCTGGAAACACCATATATTTT. Its translation is CSVLTGVHSGNTIYF. The chain links TRBV29-1 to TRBJ1-3; D not resolved. CDR1 and CDR2 from the germline V gene are SQVTM and ANQGSEA. This CDR3 has 15 residues. Trimming stripped 6 bases from V and 0 bases from J, with 15 bases between.

V gene TRBV12-3 or TRBV12-4 combines with J gene TRBJ2-7; D possibly corresponds to TRBD1 (5 bases). Trimming took 5 bases from V and 3 from J, leaving 17 bases between them. The CDR3 loop spans 15 amino acids. The CDR3 is CASSIYDRTFYEQYF. In nucleotides, the CDR3 is TGTGCCAGCAGTATTTATGACAGAACATTCTACGAGCAGTACTTC.

This clone was seen ten or more times. J is TRBJ2-2 and V is TRBV7-3; D remains unclear. The CDR3 spans 16 residues. Germline V lookup: CDR1 SGHTA, CDR2 FQGTGA. V was shortened by 5 bases and J by 0 bases, with 13 bases between the two germline ends. The CDR3 loop reads CASSPLRSANTGELFF. The CDR3 DNA reads TGTGCCAGCAGCCCCTTGCGGAGCGCGAACACCGGGGAGCTGTTTTTT.

Ten or more counts support this clone. This chain connects TRBV6-2 or TRBV6-3 to TRBJ2-7; TRBD1 matches 8 bases. The V gene's germline CDR1 is MNHEY and CDR2 SVGEGT. The V segment lost 6 bases and the J segment 1 base; nucleotides outside the gene matches: 8. The CDR3 loop spans 15 amino acids. The CDR3 is CASRGLGQVSYEQYF. The CDR3 region has the DNA TGTGCCAGCAGGGGACTGGGACAGGTTTCCTACGAGCAGTACTTC.

This clone has just a few counts. The gene calls are TRBV19 and TRBJ2-2, with 11 bases matching TRBD2. The ends lost 8 bases at V and 4 bases at J; junction bases unmatched: 3. The CDR3 loop spans 14 amino acids. Germline assignment: CDR1 LNHDA and CDR2 SQIVND (reference sequence). The CDR3 DNA reads as TGTGCCAGTGCTAGCGGGAGGTTCACCGGGGAGCTGTTTTTT. Translated: CASASGRFTGELFF.

The sample holds many counts of this clone. The chain links TRBV12-3 or TRBV12-4 to TRBJ2-1; 9 bases align to TRBD2. This CDR3 is built from 16 residues. The V gene end was trimmed by 2 bases and the J gene end by 2 bases; junction bases not matched to a gene: 4. CDR3 amino acids: CASSLYSGSPYNEQFF. The DNA for the CDR3 is TGTGCCAGCAGTTTATATAGCGGGAGCCCCTACAATGAGCAGTTCTTC.

This clone was seen many times. A read error may be the cause here, since a much bigger clone is one base away. The chain recombines TRBV5-6 with TRBJ1-5; 8 positions match TRBD1. The CDR3 totals 15 residues. Germline CDR1 and CDR2: SGHDT and YYEEEE. The CDR3 DNA sequence: TGTGCCAACAGCCTCCGAACAGGGGGTAGTCAGCCCCAGCATTTT. Residues: CANSLRTGGSQPQHF.

This clone was seen a few times. The gene calls are TRBV20-1 and TRBJ2-5, with 7 bases identical to TRBD2. V lost 6 bases, J lost 5 bases, and 15 bases stayed unmatched. The CDR3 contains 15 residues. CDR1 and CDR2 (germline): DFQATT, SNEGSKA (reference sequence). The CDR3 region has the DNA TGCAGTGCAAAACCGGGACTAACGGATTGGGAGACCCAGTACTTC. Translation: CSAKPGLTDWETQYF.

The chain has TRBV10-2 and TRBJ2-7; TRBD1 agrees at 11 bases. This CDR3 has 13 amino acids. Germline CDR1 WSHSY, CDR2 SAAADI. Unmatched junction bases numbered 8, after V lost 9 bases and J lost 7 bases. CDR3 loop: CASLRDRGGEQYF. Here the CDR3 DNA reads TGCGCCAGTCTCCGGGACAGGGGGGGGGAGCAGTACTTC.

This clone was recorded at least ten times. J is TRBJ1-6 and V is TRBV10-3; the D gene is possibly TRBD1 (6 bases). The CDR3 sequence is 15 residues long. Trimming pared 8 bases from V and 7 bases from J, leaving 18 bases between. The germline CDR1 and CDR2 sequences are ENHRY and SYGVKD. CDR3 DNA: TGTGCCATCGCAGCCTCACAGGGTAACAATTCACCCCTCCACTTT. It specifies CAIAASQGNNSPLHF.

There are many counts of this clone. The rearrangement uses TRBV3-1 and TRBJ2-3; no definite D call. The germline V gene encodes CDR1 LGHDT and CDR2 YNNKEL (reference sequence). With 1 base removed from V and 5 bases from J, the gap between germline ends came to 13 bases. The CDR3 contains 15 residues. The DNA of the CDR3 is TGTGCCAGCAGCCAAGGCGATTATCAAGGAGATACGCAGTATTTT. Its protein is CASSQGDYQGDTQYF.

This clone showed up many times. V is TRBV7-8 and J is TRBJ2-5; 11 nucleotides match TRBD2. CDR3 size: 15 residues. Trimming removed 1 base from V and 5 bases from J; junction bases left unmatched: 3. The germline V gene encodes CDR1 SGHVS and CDR2 FQNEAQ. Written as DNA, the CDR3 is TGTGCCAGCAGCTTAGTCCCTAGCGGGAGGGAGACCCAGTACTTC. Translated, it gives CASSLVPSGRETQYF. Filled out from reference TRBV7-8 and TRBJ2-5, the complete variable domain reads GAGVSQSPRYKVAKRGQDVALRCDPISGHVSLFWYQQALGQGPEFLTYFQNEAQLDKSGLPSDRFFAERPEGSVSTLKIQRTQQEDSAVYLCASSLVPSGRETQYFGPGTRLLVL.